The clone carrying this T cell receptor beta chain was counted a few times. Its target is unknown. Trimming shortened V by 0 bases and J by 4 bases, and 10 bases separated the two germline ends. This CDR3 is 15 amino acids long. Per germline, CDR1 MNHNY and CDR2 SVGAGI (reference sequence). The data are from a study of Ad26.COV2.S vaccination and SARS-CoV-2 variants. Study at large: In the study, Ad26.COV2.S was injected intramuscularly once, or twice 56 days apart.

The data were produced by immunoSEQ multiplex PCR, yet TCRdb's version contains in-frame clones alone and is incomplete. The table has roughly 350,000 clones, roughly 91% seen once; the top ten hold just under 5%. The treatment was: roughly 20 received Ad26.COV2.S at low or high dose, single or two shots; 5 received placebo; per-sample allocation not given. Day 63 after the first injection of vaccine or placebo was the sampling time. Findings of the study overall: Total T cell responses may have been underestimated by the TCR breadth and depth analyses. Spike-specific TCR breadth ran higher among vaccine recipients than placebo recipients. A substantial breadth of spike-specific CD8+ and CD4+ T cell responses after vaccination has been reported.

The specimen was peripheral blood, collected in a trial of Ad26.COV2.S vaccine versus placebo. This chain links TRBV6-6 with TRBJ1-5; D is unclear. The clonotype originates from a person between 18 and 65 years old who received the Ad26.COV2.S COVID-19 vaccine or a placebo. The CDR3 loop reads CASSYSGRDNQPQHF. CDR3 in DNA: TGTGCCAGCAGTTACTCCGGACGCGATAATCAGCCCCAGCATTTT.